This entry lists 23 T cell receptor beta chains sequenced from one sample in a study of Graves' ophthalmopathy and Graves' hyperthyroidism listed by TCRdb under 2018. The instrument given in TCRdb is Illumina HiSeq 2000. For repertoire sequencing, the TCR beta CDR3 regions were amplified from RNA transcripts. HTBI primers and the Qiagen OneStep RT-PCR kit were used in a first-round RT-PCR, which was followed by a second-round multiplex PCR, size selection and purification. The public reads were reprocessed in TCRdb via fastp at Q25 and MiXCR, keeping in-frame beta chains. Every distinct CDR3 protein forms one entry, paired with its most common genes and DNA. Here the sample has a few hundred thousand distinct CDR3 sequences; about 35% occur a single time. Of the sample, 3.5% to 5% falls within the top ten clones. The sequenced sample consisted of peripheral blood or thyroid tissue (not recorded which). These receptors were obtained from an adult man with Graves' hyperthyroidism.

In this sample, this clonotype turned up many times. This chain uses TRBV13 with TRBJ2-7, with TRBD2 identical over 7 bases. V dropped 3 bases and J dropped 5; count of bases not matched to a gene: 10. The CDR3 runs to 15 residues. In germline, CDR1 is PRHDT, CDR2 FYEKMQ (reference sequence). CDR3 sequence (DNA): TGTGCCAGCAGCTTCTCGGGGCGGGAGTTCAACGAGCAGTACTTC. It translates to CASSFSGREFNEQYF.

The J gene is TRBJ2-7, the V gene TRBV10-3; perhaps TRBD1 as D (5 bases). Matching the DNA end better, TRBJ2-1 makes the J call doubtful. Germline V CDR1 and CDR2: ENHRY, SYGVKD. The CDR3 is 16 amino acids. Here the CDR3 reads CASSVTPTDSYNEQFF. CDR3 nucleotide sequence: TGTGCCAGCAGCGTAACCCCGACAGACTCCTACAATGAGCAGTTCTTC.

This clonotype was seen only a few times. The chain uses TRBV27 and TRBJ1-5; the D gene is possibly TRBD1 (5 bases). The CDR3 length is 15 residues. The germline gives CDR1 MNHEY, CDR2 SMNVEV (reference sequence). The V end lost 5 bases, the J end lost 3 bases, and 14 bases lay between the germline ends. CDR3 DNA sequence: TGTGCCAGCAGTCTCGTAAAGGGGAACAATCAGCCCCAGCATTTT. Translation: CASSLVKGNNQPQHF.

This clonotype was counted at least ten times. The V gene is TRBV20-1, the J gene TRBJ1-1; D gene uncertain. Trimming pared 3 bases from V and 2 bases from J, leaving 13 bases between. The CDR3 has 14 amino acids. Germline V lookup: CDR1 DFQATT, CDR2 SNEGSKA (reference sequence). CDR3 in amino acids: CSASTSGVNTEAFF. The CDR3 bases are TGCAGTGCTAGTACGTCCGGGGTCAACACTGAAGCTTTCTTT.

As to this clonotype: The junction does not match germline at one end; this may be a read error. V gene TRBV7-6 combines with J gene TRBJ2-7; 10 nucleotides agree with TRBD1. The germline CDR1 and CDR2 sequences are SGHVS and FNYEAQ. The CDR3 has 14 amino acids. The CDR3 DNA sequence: TGTGCCAGCAGCTACGGGACAGGGGTCTACAAGCAGTACTTC. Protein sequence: CASSYGTGVYKQYF.

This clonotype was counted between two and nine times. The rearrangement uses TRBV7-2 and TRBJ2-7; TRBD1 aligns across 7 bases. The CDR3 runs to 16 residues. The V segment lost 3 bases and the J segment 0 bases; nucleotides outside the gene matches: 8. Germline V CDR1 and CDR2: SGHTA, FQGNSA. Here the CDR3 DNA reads TGTGCCAGCAGCTTGGGACAGCGGACCTACTCCTACGAGCAGTACTTC. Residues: CASSLGQRTYSYEQYF.

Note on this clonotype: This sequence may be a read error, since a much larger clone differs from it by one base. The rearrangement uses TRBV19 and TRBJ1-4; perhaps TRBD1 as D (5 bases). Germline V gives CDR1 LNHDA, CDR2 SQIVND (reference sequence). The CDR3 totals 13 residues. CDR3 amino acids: CASTRGFNEKLSF. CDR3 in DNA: TGTGCCAGTACAAGGGGATTTAATGAAAAACTGTCTTTT.

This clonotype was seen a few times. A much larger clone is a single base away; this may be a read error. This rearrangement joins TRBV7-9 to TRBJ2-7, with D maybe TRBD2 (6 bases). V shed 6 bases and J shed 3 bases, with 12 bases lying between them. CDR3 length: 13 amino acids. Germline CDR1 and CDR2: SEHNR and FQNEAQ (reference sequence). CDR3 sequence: CASSDGSGYEQYF. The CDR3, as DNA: TGTGCCAGCAGTGACGGGAGTGGCTACGAGCAGTACTTC.

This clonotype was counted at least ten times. CDR3 bases: TGTGCCAGCAGCCCAGGACAGGGCGTTTCACCCCTCCACTTT. Translation gives CASSPGQGVSPLHF. This sequence joins TRBV4-2 and TRBJ1-6; 8 bases are shared with TRBD1. CDR1 and CDR2 from the germline V gene are LGHNA and YNFKEQ. This CDR3 comprises 14 residues. The J segment lost 9 bases and the V segment lost 4 bases, leaving 5 bases of the junction unmatched.

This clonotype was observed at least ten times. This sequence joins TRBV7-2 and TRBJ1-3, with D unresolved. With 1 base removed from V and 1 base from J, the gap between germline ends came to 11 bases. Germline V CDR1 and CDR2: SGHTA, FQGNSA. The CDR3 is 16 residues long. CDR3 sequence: CASSLGQTESGNTIYF. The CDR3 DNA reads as TGTGCCAGCAGCTTAGGCCAAACAGAATCTGGAAACACCATATATTTT.

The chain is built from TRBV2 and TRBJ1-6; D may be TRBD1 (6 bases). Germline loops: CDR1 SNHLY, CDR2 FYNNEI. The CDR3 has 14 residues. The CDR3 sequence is CARPLQGSNSPLHF. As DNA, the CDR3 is TGTGCTAGACCCCTACAGGGATCCAATTCACCCCTCCACTTT.

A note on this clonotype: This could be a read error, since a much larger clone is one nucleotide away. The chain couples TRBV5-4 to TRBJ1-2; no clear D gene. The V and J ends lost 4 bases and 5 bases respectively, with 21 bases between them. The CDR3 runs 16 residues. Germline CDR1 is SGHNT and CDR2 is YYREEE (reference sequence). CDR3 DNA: TGTGCCAGCAGCCAAGGACGCACCGCGGGCGTATATGGCTACACCTTC. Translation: CASSQGRTAGVYGYTF. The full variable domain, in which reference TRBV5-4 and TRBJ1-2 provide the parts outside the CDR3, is ETGVTQSPTHLIKTRGQQVTLRCSSQSGHNTVSWYQQALGQGPQFIFQYYREEENGRGNFPPRFSGLQFPNYSSELNVNALELDDSALYLCASSQGRTAGVYGYTFGSGTRLTVV.

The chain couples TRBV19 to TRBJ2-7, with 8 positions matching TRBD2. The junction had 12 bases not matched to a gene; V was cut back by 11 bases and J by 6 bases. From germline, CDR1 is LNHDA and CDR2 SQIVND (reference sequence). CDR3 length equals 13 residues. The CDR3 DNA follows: TGTGCCTGGAGTCCGGGGGGGCCCGTCGAGCAGTACTTC. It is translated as CAWSPGGPVEQYF.

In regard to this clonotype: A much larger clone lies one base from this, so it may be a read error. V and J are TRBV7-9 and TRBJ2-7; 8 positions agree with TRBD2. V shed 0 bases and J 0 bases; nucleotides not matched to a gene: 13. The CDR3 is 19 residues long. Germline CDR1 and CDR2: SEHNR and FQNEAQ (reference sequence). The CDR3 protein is CASSLATESGGRFSYEQYF. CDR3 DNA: TGTGCCAGCAGCTTAGCGACGGAGTCTGGCGGGAGGTTCTCCTACGAGCAGTACTTC.

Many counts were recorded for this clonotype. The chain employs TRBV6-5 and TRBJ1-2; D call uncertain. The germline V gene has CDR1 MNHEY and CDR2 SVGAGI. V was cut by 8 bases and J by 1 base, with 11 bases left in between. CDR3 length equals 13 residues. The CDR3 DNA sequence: TGTGCCAGCTCGGAGACCAGTAACTATGGCTACACCTTC. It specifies CASSETSNYGYTF.

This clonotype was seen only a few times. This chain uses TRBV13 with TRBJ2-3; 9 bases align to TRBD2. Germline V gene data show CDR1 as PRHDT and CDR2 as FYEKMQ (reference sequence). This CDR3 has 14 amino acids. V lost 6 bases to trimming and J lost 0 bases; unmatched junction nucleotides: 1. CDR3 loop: CASRGLASTDTQYF. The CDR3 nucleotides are TGTGCCAGCAGGGGACTAGCAAGCACAGATACGCAGTATTTT.

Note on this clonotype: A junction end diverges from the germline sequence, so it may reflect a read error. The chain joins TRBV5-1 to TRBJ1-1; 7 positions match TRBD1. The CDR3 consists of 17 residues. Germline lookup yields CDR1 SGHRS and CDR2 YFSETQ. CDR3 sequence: CASSARQGVTSYTEASF. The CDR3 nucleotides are TGCGCCAGCAGCGCCCGTCAGGGGGTAACATCGTACACTGAAGCTTCCTTT.

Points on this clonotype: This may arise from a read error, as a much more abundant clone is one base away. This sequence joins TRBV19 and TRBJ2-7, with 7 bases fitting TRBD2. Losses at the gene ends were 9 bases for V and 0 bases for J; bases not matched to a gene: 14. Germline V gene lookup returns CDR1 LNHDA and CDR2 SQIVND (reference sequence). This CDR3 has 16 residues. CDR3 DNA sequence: TGTGCCAGCAGTTACACGACTAGCAGGAGCTCCTACGAGCAGTACTTC. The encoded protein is CASSYTTSRSSYEQYF.

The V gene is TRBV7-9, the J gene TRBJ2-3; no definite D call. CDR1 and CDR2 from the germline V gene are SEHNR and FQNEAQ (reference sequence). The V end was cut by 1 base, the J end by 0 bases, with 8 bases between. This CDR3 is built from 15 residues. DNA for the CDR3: TGTGCCAGCAGCTTAGTCACGGGTAGCACAGATACGCAGTATTTT. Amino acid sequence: CASSLVTGSTDTQYF.

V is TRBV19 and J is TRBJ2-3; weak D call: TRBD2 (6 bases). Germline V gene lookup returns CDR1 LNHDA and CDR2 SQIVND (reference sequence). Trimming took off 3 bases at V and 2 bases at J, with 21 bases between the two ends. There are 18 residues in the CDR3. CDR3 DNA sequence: TGTGCCAGTAGTATCAGCCCTCGTCGGCGGGGCGACACAGATACGCAGTATTTT. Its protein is CASSISPRRRGDTDTQYF.

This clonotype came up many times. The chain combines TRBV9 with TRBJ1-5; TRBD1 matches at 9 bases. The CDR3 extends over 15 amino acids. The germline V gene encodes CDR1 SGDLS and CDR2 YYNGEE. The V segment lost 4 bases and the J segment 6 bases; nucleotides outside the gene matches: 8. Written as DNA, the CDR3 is TGTGCCAGCAGCCCCGGGGACAGGGAGGGTCAGCCCCAGCATTTT. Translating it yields CASSPGDREGQPQHF.

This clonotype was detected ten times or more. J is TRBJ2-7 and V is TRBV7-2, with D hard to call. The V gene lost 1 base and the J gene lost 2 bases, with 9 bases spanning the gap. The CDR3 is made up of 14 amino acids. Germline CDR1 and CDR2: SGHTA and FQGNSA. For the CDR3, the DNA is TGTGCCAGCAGCTTAGACGACTCGCCCTACGAGCAGTACTTC. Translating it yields CASSLDDSPYEQYF. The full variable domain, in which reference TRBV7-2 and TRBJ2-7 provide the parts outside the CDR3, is GAGVSQSPSNKVTEKGKDVELRCDPISGHTALYWYRQSLGQGLEFLIYFQGNSAPDKSGLPSDRFSAERTGGSVSTLTIQRTQQEDSAVYLCASSLDDSPYEQYFGPGTRLTVT.

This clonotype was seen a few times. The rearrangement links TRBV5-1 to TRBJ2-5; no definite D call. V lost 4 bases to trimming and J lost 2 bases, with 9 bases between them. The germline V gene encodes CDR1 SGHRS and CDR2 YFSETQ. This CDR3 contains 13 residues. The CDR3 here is CASSAGSQETQYF. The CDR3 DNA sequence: TGCGCCAGCAGCGCTGGGTCACAAGAGACCCAGTACTTC.